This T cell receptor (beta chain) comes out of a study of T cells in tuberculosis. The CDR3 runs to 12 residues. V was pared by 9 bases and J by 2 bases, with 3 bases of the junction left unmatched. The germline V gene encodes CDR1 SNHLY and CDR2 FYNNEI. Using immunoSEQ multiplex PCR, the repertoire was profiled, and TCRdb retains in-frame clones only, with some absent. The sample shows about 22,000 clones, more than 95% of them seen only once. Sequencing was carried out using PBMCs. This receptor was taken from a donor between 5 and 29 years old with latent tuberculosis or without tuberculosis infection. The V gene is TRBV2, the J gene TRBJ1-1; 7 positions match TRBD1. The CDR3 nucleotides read TGTGCCAGAGGGGGCAGAAACACTGAAGCTTTCTTT. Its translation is CARGGRNTEAFF. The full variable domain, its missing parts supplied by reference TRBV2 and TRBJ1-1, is EPEVTQTPSHQVTQMGQEVILRCVPISNHLYFYWYRQILGQKVEFLVSFYNNEISEKSEIFDDQFSVERPDGSNFTLKIRSTKLEDSAMYFCARGGRNTEAFFGQGTRLTVV.